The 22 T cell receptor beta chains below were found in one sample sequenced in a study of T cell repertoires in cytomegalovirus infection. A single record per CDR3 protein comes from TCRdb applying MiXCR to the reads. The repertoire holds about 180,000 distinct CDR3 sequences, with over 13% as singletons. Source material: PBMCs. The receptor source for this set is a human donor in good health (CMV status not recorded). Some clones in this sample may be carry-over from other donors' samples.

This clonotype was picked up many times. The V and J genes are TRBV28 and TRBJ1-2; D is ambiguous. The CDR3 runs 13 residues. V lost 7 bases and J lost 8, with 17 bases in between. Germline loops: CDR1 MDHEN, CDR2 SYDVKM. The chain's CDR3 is CASTLGGSRGYTF. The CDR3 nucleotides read TGTGCCAGCACCCTCGGAGGGTCTCGGGGCTACACCTTC.

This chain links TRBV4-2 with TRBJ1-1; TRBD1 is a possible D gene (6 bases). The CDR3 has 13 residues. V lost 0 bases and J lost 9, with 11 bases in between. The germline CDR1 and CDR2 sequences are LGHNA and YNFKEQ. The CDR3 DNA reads TGTGCCAGCAGCCAAGATGACGGACAGAAAGCTTTCTTT. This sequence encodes CASSQDDGQKAFF.

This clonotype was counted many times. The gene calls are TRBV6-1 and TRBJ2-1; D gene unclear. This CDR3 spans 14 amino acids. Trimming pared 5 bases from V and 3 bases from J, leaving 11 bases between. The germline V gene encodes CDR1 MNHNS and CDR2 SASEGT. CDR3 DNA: TGTGCCAGCAGTTGGACGAAGATCTACAATGAGCAGTTCTTC. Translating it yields CASSWTKIYNEQFF.

The CDR3 sequence: CSANKGQTLSGANVLTF. CDR3 sequence (DNA): TGCAGTGCCAATAAGGGACAGACTCTCTCTGGGGCCAACGTCCTGACTTTC. The V gene is TRBV20-1, the J gene TRBJ2-6; the match to TRBD1 covers 7 bases. There are 17 residues in the CDR3. The germline V gene has CDR1 DFQATT and CDR2 SNEGSKA (reference sequence). V dropped 6 bases and J dropped 0; count of bases not matched to a gene: 11.

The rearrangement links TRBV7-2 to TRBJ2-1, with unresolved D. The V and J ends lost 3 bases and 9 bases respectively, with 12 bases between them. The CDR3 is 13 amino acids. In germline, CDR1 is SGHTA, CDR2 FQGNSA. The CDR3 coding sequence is TGTGCCAGCAGCTTGCTCTCCTGGAGTGAGCAGTTCTTC. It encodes CASSLLSWSEQFF.

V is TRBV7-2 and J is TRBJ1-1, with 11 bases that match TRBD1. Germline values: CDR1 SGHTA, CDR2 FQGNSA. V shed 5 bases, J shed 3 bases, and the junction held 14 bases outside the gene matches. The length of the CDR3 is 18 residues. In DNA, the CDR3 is TGTGCCAGCAGCGCCCTCCGAGTATGGACAGGGGGCTACACTGAAGCTTTCTTT. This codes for CASSALRVWTGGYTEAFF.

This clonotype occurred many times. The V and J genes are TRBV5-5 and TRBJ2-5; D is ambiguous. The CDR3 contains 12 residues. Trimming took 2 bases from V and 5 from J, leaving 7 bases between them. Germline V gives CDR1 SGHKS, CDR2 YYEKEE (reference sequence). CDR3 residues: CASSLIWETQYF. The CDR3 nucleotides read TGTGCCAGCAGCTTAATCTGGGAGACCCAGTACTTC.

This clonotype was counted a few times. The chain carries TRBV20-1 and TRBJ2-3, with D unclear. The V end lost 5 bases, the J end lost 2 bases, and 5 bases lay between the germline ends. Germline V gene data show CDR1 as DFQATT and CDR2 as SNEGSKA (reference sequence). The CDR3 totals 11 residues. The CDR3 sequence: CSASHTDTQYF. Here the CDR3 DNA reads TGCAGTGCTTCTCACACAGATACGCAGTATTTT.

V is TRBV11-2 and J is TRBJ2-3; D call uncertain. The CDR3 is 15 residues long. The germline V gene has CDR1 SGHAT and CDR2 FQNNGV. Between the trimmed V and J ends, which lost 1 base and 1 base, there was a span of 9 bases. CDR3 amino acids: CASSLGKTGTDTQYF. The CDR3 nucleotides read TGTGCCAGCAGCTTAGGCAAAACCGGCACAGATACGCAGTATTTT.

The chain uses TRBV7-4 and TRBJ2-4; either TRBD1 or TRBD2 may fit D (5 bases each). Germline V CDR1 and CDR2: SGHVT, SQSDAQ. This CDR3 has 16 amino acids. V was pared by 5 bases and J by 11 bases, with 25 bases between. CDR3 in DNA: TGTGCCAGCAGCCCCCCCAGGGCGCCGGTGGGAGAGGTTCAGTACTTC. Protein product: CASSPPRAPVGEVQYF.

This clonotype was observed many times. The CDR3: CASSDGPENTIYF. CDR3 nucleotide sequence: TGTGCCAGCAGTGACGGGCCTGAAAACACCATATATTTT. This chain uses TRBV6-1 with TRBJ1-3; D not certain. Germline V gene lookup returns CDR1 MNHNS and CDR2 SASEGT. This CDR3 spans 13 amino acids. Trimming cost V 3 bases and J 6 bases, with 9 bases left between them.

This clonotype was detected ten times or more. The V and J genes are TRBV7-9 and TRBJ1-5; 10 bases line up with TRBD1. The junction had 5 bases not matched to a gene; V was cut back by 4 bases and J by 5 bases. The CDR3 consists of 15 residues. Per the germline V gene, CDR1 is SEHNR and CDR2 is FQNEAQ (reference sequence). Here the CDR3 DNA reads TGTGCCAGCAGCTGGGGGACAGGGGAATATCAGCCCCAGCATTTT. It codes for CASSWGTGEYQPQHF.

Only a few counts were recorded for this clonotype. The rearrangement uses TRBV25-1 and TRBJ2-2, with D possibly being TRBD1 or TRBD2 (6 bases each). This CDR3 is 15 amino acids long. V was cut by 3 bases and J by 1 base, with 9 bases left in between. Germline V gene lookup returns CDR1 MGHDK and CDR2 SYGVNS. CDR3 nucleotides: TGTGCCAGCAGTGAGGGGGGCCTGAACACCGGGGAGCTGTTTTTT. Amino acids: CASSEGGLNTGELFF. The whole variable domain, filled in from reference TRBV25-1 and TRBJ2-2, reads EADIYQTPRYLVIGTGKKITLECSQTMGHDKMYWYQQDPGMELHLIHYSYGVNSTEKGDLSSESTVSRIRTEHFPLTLESARPSHTSQYLCASSEGGLNTGELFFGEGSRLTVL.

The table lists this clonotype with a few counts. The CDR3 reads CASRIAGGPNEQFF. For the CDR3, the DNA is TGTGCCAGCAGGATAGCGGGAGGGCCCAATGAGCAGTTCTTC. The genes are TRBV7-2 and TRBJ2-1; 11 nucleotides match TRBD2. The CDR3 sequence is 14 residues long. In germline, CDR1 is SGHTA, CDR2 FQGNSA. With V trimmed by 6 bases and J by 6 bases, 4 bases remained unmatched.

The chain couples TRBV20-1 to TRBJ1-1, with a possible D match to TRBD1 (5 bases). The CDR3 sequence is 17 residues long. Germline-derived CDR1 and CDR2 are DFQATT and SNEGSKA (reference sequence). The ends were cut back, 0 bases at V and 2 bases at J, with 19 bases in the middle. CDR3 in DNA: TGCAGTGCTAGAGATCGCCGGGACGGAGGGTTCAACACTGAAGCTTTCTTT. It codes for CSARDRRDGGFNTEAFF.

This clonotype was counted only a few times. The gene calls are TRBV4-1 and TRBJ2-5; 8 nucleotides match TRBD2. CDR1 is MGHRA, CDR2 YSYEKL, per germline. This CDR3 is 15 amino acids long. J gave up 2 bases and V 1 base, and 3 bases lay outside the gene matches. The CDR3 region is CASSQVQRGQETQYF. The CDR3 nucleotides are TGCGCCAGCAGCCAAGTACAGCGGGGGCAAGAGACCCAGTACTTC.

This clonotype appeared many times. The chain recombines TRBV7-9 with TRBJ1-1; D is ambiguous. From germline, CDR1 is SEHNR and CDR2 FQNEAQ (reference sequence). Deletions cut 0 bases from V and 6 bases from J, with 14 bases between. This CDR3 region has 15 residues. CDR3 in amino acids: CASSLAGSFIPEAFF. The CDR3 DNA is TGTGCCAGCAGCTTAGCAGGGTCTTTCATCCCTGAAGCTTTCTTT.

The CDR3 coding sequence is TGTGCCAGCAGCTTGCGAAGGAGCGGAAGAAAGGAGCTGTTTTTT. Its translation: CASSLRRSGRKELFF. The chain recombines TRBV5-6 with TRBJ2-2; D perhaps matches TRBD2 (5 bases). The germline V gene has CDR1 SGHDT and CDR2 YYEEEE. V was cut by 1 base and J by 10 bases, with 17 bases left in between. The CDR3 sequence is 15 residues long. Looking up the rest from reference TRBV5-6 and TRBJ2-2 gives the full variable domain: DAGVTQSPTHLIKTRGQQVTLRCSPKSGHDTVSWYQQALGQGPQFIFQYYEEEERQRGNFPDRFSGHQFPNYSSELNVNALLLGDSALYLCASSLRRSGRKELFFGEGSRLTVL.

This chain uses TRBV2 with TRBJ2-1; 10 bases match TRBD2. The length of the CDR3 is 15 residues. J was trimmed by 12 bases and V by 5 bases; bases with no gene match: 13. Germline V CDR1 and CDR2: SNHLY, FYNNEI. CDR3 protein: CASSSPSGSTMVQFF. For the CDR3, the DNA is TGTGCCAGCAGTTCCCCTAGCGGGAGTACAATGGTGCAGTTCTTC.

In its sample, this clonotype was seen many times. The CDR3: CASSDRDRGKNTEAFF. The CDR3, as DNA: TGTGCCAGCAGCGACCGGGACAGGGGGAAAAACACTGAAGCTTTCTTT. This chain links TRBV7-3 with TRBJ1-1; 11 bases are a match to TRBD1. This CDR3 contains 16 residues. Trimming cost V 5 bases and J 2 bases; bases outside gene matches: 7. CDR1 and CDR2 (germline): SGHTA, FQGTGA.

CDR3 nucleotides: TGCAGCTCAAGACTAGCGGGAGGGCCGACAGATACGCAGTATTTT. Translated, it gives CSSRLAGGPTDTQYF. The chain uses TRBV29-1 and TRBJ2-3; 14 positions match TRBD2. This CDR3 is 15 amino acids long. Trimming cost V 8 bases and J 3 bases; bases outside gene matches: 7. Germline values: CDR1 SQVTM, CDR2 ANQGSEA.

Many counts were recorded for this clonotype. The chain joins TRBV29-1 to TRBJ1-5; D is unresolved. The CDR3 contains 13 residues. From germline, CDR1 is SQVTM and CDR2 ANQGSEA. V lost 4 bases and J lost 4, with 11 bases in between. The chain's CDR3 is CSVGEQDNQPQHF. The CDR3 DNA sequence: TGCAGCGTTGGGGAGCAGGATAATCAGCCCCAGCATTTT.